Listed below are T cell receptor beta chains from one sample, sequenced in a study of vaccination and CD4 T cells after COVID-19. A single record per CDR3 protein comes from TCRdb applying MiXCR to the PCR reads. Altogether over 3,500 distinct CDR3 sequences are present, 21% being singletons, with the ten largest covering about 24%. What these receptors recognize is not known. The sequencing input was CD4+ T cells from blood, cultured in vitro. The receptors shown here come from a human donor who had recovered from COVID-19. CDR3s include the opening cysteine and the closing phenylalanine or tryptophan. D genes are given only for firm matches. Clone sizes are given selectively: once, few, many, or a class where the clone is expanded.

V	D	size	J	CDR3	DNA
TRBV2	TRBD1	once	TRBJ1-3	CASSENRGGNTIYF	TGTGCCAGCAGTGAAAACAGGGGCGGGAACACCATATATTTT
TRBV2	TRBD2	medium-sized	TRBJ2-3	CASSGAGGRTQYF	TGTGCCAGCAGTGGTGCGGGGGGGCGCACGCAGTATTTT
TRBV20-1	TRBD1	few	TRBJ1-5	CSIWTGDSNQPQHF	TGCAGTATATGGACAGGGGATAGCAATCAGCCCCAGCATTTT
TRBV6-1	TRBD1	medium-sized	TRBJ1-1	CASSRTGTEAFF	TGTGCCAGCAGTAGGACAGGCACTGAAGCTTTCTTT
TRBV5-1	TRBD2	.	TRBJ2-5	CASSLRGGGEETQYF	TGCGCCAGCAGCTTACGTGGGGGAGGGGAAGAGACCCAGTACTTC
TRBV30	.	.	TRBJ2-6	CAWGGDRPGANVLTF	TGTGCCTGGGGGGGGGACAGGCCTGGGGCCAACGTCCTGACTTTC
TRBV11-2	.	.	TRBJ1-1	CASSPQGSTEAFF	TGTGCCAGCAGCCCTCAAGGGAGCACTGAAGCTTTCTTT
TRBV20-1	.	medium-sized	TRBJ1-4	CSALVSPNYEKLFF	TGCAGTGCTCTAGTCTCTCCTAACTATGAAAAACTGTTTTTT
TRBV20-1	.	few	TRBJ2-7	CSARVGLGRAYEQYF	TGCAGTGCTAGAGTAGGTTTAGGCAGAGCCTACGAGCAGTACTTC
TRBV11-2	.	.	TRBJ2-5	CASSLAGVSYQETQYF	TGTGCCAGCAGCTTAGCGGGCGTCTCCTACCAAGAGACCCAGTACTTC
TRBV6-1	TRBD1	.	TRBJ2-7	CASGPNRGVSSYEQYF	TGTGCCAGCGGCCCTAACAGGGGCGTTAGCTCCTACGAGCAGTACTTC
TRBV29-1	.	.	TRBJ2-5	CSGNRLGGFETQYF	TGCAGCGGCAACAGATTAGGGGGGTTCGAGACCCAGTACTTC
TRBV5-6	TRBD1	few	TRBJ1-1	CASSGDRGYTEAFF	TGTGCCAGCAGCGGAGACAGGGGCTACACTGAAGCTTTCTTT
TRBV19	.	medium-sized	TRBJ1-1	CASSRVATEAFF	TGTGCCAGTAGCCGTGTGGCCACTGAAGCTTTCTTT
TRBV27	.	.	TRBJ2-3	CASGRMGITDTQYF	TGTGCCAGCGGTAGAATGGGAATAACAGATACGCAGTATTTT
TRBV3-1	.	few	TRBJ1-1	CASSLEARTEAFF	TGTGCCAGCAGCCTCGAGGCTCGGACTGAAGCTTTCTTT
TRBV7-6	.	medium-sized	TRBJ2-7	CASSFGTGLTYEQYF	TGTGCCAGCAGCTTCGGTACAGGGTTAACCTACGAGCAGTACTTC
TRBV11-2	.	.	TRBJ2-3	CASSLDRGFTTDTQYF	TGTGCCAGCAGCTTAGATCGAGGCTTCACCACAGATACGCAGTATTTT
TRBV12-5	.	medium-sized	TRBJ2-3	CASVGMDGADTQYF	TGTGCTAGTGTTGGGATGGACGGCGCAGATACGCAGTATTTT
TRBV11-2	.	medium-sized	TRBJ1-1	CASSLEQTTEAFF	TGTGCCAGCAGCTTAGAACAGACTACTGAAGCTTTCTTT
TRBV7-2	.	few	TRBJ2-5	CASSWEPPRTQYF	TGTGCCAGCAGCTGGGAGCCACCTCGGACCCAGTACTTC
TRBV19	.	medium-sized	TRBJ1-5	CASSIPYGPQHF	TGTGCCAGTAGTATCCCCTATGGGCCCCAGCATTTT
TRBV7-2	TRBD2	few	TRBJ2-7	CASSLVSGGGLDEQYF	TGTGCCAGCAGCTTAGTTAGCGGGGGGGGACTGGACGAGCAGTACTTC
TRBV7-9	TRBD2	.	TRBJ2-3	CASSPDQTSGDTQYF	TGTGCCAGCAGCCCCGACCAGACTAGCGGCGATACGCAGTATTTT
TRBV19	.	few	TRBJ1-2	CASSPGGGGAGYTF	TGTGCCAGTAGTCCTGGTGGCGGGGGCGCTGGCTACACCTTC
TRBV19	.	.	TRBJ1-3	CASRKSPRNTIYF	TGTGCCAGTAGAAAGAGCCCGAGAAACACCATATATTTT
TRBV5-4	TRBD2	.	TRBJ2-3	CASSSGTSGLLRDTQYF	TGTGCCAGCAGCTCTGGGACTAGCGGGCTCCTCAGGGATACGCAGTATTTT
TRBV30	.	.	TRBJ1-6	CAWRPATNSPLHF	TGTGCCTGGCGCCCAGCCACAAATTCACCCCTCCACTTT
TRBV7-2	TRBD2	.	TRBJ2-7	CASSDTSGSRYEQYF	TGTGCCAGCAGCGACACTAGCGGGAGTCGCTACGAGCAGTACTTC
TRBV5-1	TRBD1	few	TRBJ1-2	CTSNEDGTGDYGYTF	TGCACCAGCAACGAAGACGGGACAGGGGACTATGGCTACACCTTC
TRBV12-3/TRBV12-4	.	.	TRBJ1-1	CASSSLTGTEAFF	TGTGCCAGCAGTTCTCTGACAGGTACTGAAGCTTTCTTT
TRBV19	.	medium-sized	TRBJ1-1	CASSRGTPNTEAFF	TGTGCCAGTAGCAGAGGGACGCCTAACACTGAAGCTTTCTTT
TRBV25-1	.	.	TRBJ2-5	CASSRRSGETQYF	TGTGCCAGCAGCCGGAGATCGGGGGAGACCCAGTACTTC
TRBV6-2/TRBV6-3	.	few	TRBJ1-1	CASRAGDLNTEAFF	TGTGCCAGCCGTGCGGGGGATTTAAATACTGAAGCTTTCTTT
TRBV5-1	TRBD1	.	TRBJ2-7	CASSLRQGAGEQYF	TGCGCCAGCAGCTTAAGACAGGGGGCGGGCGAGCAGTACTTC
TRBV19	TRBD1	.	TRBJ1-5	CASSSRDSNQPQHF	TGTGCCAGTAGTAGCCGGGACAGTAATCAGCCCCAGCATTTT
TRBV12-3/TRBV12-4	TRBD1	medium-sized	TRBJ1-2	CASRPTGGRSYTF	TGTGCCAGCAGGCCTACAGGGGGCAGGAGCTACACCTTC
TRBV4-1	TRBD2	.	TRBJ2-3	CASSQDLAVTDTQYF	TGCGCCAGCAGCCAAGACCTAGCGGTGACAGATACGCAGTATTTT
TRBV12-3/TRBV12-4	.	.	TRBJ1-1	CASSTGTGNTEAFF	TGTGCCAGCAGCACGGGGACCGGGAACACTGAAGCTTTCTTT
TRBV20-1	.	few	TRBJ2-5	CSARTGASQETQYF	TGCAGTGCTAGAACAGGTGCTAGCCAAGAGACCCAGTACTTC
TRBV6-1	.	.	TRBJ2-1	CASSEVDGISNEQFF	TGTGCCAGCAGTGAAGTGGACGGGATATCCAATGAGCAGTTCTTC
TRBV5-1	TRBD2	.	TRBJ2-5	CASSKYSGGNQETQYF	TGCGCCAGCAGCAAGTATAGCGGGGGGAACCAAGAGACCCAGTACTTC
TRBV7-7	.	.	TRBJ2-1	CASSSDPGNEQFF	TGTGCTAGCAGCTCAGACCCAGGAAATGAGCAGTTCTTC
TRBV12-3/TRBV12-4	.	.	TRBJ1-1	CASSFENVAFF	TGTGCCAGCAGTTTCGAGAACGTAGCTTTCTTT
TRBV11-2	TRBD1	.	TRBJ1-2	CASSSHTRQGNGYTF	TGTGCCAGCAGCTCCCACACAAGACAGGGGAATGGCTACACCTTC
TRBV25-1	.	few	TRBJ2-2	CASSEYGSYTGELFF	TGTGCCAGCAGTGAATACGGCAGCTACACCGGGGAGCTGTTTTTT
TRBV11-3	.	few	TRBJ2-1	CASSLISSSYNEQFF	TGTGCCAGCAGCTTAATTTCGAGCTCCTACAATGAGCAGTTCTTC
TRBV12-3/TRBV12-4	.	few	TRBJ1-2	CASSSTGWAPGDGYTF	TGTGCCAGCAGTTCTACCGGGTGGGCCCCAGGAGATGGCTACACCTTC
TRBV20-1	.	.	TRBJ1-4	CSASTRSFEKLFF	TGCAGTGCTAGCACCAGGTCCTTTGAAAAACTGTTTTTT